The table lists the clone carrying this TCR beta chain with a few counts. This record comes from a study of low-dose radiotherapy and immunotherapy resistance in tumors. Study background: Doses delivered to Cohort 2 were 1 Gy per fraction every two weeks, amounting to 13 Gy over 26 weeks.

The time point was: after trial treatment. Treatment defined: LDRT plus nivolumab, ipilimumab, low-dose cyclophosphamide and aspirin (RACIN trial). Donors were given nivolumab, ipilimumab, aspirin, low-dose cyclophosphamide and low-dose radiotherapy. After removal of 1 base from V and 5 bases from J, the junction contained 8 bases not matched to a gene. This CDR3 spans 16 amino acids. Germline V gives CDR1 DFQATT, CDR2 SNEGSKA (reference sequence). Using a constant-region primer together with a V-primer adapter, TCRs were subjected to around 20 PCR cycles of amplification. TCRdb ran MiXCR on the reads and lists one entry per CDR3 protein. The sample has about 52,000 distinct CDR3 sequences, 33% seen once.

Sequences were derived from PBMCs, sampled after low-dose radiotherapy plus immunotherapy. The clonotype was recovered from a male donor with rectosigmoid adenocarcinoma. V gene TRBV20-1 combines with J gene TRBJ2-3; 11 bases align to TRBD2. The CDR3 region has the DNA TGCAGTGCTAGAGTAAATAGCGGGAGGGCCAGAGATACGCAGTATTTT. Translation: CSARVNSGRARDTQYF.